This is a list of T cell receptor beta chains from one sample in a study of T cell repertoires in cytomegalovirus infection. TCRdb re-called the reads through MiXCR, storing one row per CDR3 protein. The table has 150,000 or so distinct CDR3 sequences, less than 25% seen once; the top ten hold roughly 9.8%. The specimen sequenced was PBMCs. Every receptor here comes from a human donor in good health (CMV status not recorded). Some clones in this sample may be carry-over from other donors' samples. The conserved cysteine and the conserved F or W are not part of the CDR3 here.

j_gene | v_gene | CDR3aa
TRBJ1-2 | TRBV5-6 | ATSDSGVYGYT
TRBJ1-1 | TRBV28 | ASTMGTEAF
TRBJ2-4 | TRBV7-8 | ASSFIDGDIQY
TRBJ1-1 | TRBV6-5 | ASRRPQGATEAF
TRBJ2-7 | TRBV10-3 | AISEAGGTLYEQY
TRBJ2-2 | TRBV12-3/TRBV12-4 | ASSFARELF
TRBJ2-7 | TRBV28 | ASSLFQAGQGYEQY
TRBJ2-3 | TRBV4-1 | ASSQETSGDVADTQY
TRBJ2-5 | TRBV24-1 | ATSDSLTQY
TRBJ2-5 | TRBV7-9 | ASSSLDREEETQY
TRBJ2-5 | TRBV6-5 | ASSYEREWETQY
TRBJ2-1 | TRBV6-2/TRBV6-3 | ASGLASNEQF
TRBJ2-7 | TRBV19 | ASSFRQYEQY
TRBJ2-1 | TRBV7-2 | ASSTFSSYNEQF
TRBJ2-6 | TRBV28 | ASSWQLGANVLT
TRBJ2-5 | TRBV7-2 | ASSLARQTQY
TRBJ2-3 | TRBV7-8 | ASSRGRDTDTQY
TRBJ2-2 | TRBV7-6 | ASSSAPGLAGVVGELF
TRBJ1-1 | TRBV2 | ASSEDERGTTEAF
TRBJ2-3 | TRBV27 | ASSQTSGSTDTQY
TRBJ1-1 | TRBV7-2 | ASSIDRGRGEAF
TRBJ1-1 | TRBV24-1 | ATSADGGGRTEAF
TRBJ1-3 | TRBV7-9 | ASSPKIRDRDRNTIY
TRBJ2-6 | TRBV19 | ASNTGFSGANVLT
TRBJ1-6 | TRBV4-3 | ASSQDPEVSPLH
TRBJ2-7 | TRBV7-9 | ASSPTGTKGAYEQY
TRBJ2-7 | TRBV6-2/TRBV6-3 | ASSYSSRYEQY
TRBJ2-1 | TRBV7-2 | ASSLFGWSTDEQF
TRBJ2-3 | TRBV12-3/TRBV12-4 | ASRPGLATDTQY
TRBJ2-6 | TRBV28 | ASVKALSGANVLT
TRBJ1-6 | TRBV7-2 | ASSFSHQGTSSYNSPLH
TRBJ1-5 | TRBV12-3/TRBV12-4 | ASRTGPSNQPQH
TRBJ2-7 | TRBV20-1 | SARDPGQGYEQY
TRBJ2-1 | TRBV27 | ASSPTSGRAYEQF
TRBJ1-6 | TRBV28 | ASSLSGQGKSPLH
TRBJ2-1 | TRBV6-6 | ASSFPLGQGSNEQF
TRBJ2-6 | TRBV7-9 | ASRPSPGANVLT
TRBJ1-2 | TRBV28 | ASSPGTVAVRGYT
TRBJ2-1 | TRBV7-2 | ASSFKVRQIGNEQF
TRBJ2-2 | TRBV7-8 | ASSLAETVNTGELF